This T cell receptor beta chain was profiled in a study of monozygotic twins with inflammatory bowel disease. Study-wide results and caveats: Results did not support any single strong IBD-associated signal or clonotype.

Regarding this clonotype: The antigen is unknown.

Each UMI harboured a 6-nucleotide sample barcode and was appended via template switching. With the 5' RACE reads reprocessed, TCRdb shows one record per CDR3 protein and no DNA. The specimen's table records over 110,000 distinct CDR3 sequences. The sequence derives from a human donor with ulcerative colitis or Crohn's disease, or a healthy co-twin of an affected twin (not recorded which). The sequenced sample consisted of blood.

CDR3 protein: CASSTRGGGLAYEQYF. The chain is built from TRBV7-8 and TRBJ2-7; TCRdb calls TRBD1, which cannot be checked without DNA. The CDR3 contains 16 residues. Germline CDR1 SGHVS, CDR2 FQNEAQ. Variable domain in full (rest from reference TRBV7-8 and TRBJ2-7): GAGVSQSPRYKVAKRGQDVALRCDPISGHVSLFWYQQALGQGPEFLTYFQNEAQLDKSGLPSDRFFAERPEGSVSTLKIQRTQQEDSAVYLCASSTRGGGLAYEQYFGPGTRLTVT.